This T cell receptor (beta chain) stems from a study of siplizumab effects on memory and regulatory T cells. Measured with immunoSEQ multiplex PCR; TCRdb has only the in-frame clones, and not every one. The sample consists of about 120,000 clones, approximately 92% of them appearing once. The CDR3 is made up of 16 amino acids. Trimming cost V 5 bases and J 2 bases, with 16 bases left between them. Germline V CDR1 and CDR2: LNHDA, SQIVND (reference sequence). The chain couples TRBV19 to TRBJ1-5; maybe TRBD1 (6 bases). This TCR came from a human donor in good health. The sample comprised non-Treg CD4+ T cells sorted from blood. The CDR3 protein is CASSPWGAGGNQPQHF. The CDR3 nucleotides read TGTGCCAGTAGTCCGTGGGGGGCAGGGGGCAATCAGCCCCAGCATTTT.